The table lists the clone carrying this T cell receptor (beta chain) with many counts. The target antigen is unknown. The CDR3 spans 17 residues. V was shortened by 1 base and J by 1 base, with 13 bases between the two germline ends. Germline V gene lookup returns CDR1 SGHAT and CDR2 FQNNGV. This record belongs to a study of spatial heterogeneity in lung cancer. Time point given: sample taken at primary tumor resection. Whole-study findings and limits: Alpha chains reached an estimated coverage of approximately 6.6% of tumor T cells, and beta chains approximately 13%. Tracking of tumor mutation counts was seen in expanded intratumoral alpha and beta TCR counts.

TCRdb called the 5' RACE reads again in MiXCR, with one record for every CDR3 protein. The data hold about 13,000 distinct CDR3 sequences, with 4.5% to 5.5% observed a single time. This clonotype was obtained from a male donor with early-stage non-small cell lung cancer. The chain has TRBV11-2 and TRBJ2-2, with D perhaps TRBD1 (6 bases). This specimen was lung tumor tissue, taken at surgery. Here the CDR3 reads CASSLVPGTLNTGELFF. For the CDR3, the DNA is TGTGCCAGCAGCTTAGTTCCCGGGACACTGAACACCGGGGAGCTGTTTTTT.